This T cell receptor beta chain comes out of a study of blood T cell repertoires in COVID-19. Study in general: From the United States, Italy and Spain came samples of acute and convalescent COVID-19. T cells, B-cell-depleted T cells, or PBMCs provided the cDNA or gDNA that served as material.

Germline V lookup: CDR1 LNHDA, CDR2 SQIVND (reference sequence). The V end was cut by 11 bases, the J end by 5 bases, with 13 bases between. The CDR3 consists of 12 residues. In the original workflow: Amplification of reference gene primers provided the estimated nucleated cell counts. This table comes from immunoSEQ multiplex PCR, and its TCRdb copy is limited to in-frame clones, with some not included. V and J calls and clone size are given by that table; D and trimming were obtained from the DNA. Counted here are about 80,000 clones, 82% occurring once; the ten biggest clones make up 25% to 30%. The sample taken for sequencing was peripheral blood. The receptor comes from a human donor in a cohort sampled during active COVID-19. This chain joins TRBV19 and TRBJ1-5; TRBD1 is a possible D gene (6 bases). Here the CDR3 DNA reads TGTGCCGGTGGGGGGGGCTATCAGCCCCAGCATTTT. Its protein is CAGGGGYQPQHF.